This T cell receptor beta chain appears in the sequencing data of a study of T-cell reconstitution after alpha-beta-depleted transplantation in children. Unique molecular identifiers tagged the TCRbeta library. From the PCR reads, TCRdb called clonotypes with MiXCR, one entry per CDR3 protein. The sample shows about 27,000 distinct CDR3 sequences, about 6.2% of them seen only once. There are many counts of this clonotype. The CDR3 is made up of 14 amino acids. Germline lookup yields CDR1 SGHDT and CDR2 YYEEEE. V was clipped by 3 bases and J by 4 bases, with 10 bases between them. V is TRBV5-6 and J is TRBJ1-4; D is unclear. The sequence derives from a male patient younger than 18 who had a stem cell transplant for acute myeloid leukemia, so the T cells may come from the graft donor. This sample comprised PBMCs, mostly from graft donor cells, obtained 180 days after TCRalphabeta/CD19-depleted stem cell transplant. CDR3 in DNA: TGTGCCAGCAGCTACCCCGGGCGTAATGAAAAACTGTTTTTT. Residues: CASSYPGRNEKLFF.